This T cell receptor beta chain came from a study of cytomegalovirus exposure and HLA in healthy donors. The study, taken as a whole, reports: It was reported in a later analysis that an Asian-associated ancestry cluster showed fewer N-insertions than the roughly 660-donor mean. With later analysis, a missense DCLRE1C variant became linked to TCR beta V- and J-gene trimming. A later analysis associated 15,000 or so TCR beta sequences with HLA alleles at a 0.05 false discovery rate.

Germline CDR1 reads SGHRS; CDR2 reads YFSETQ. The CDR3 has 17 amino acids. V shed 4 bases and J shed 4 bases, with 21 bases lying between them. To note about this clone: The antigen remains unidentified.

Primers: 60 Vbeta forward and 13 Jbeta reverse. Repertoires were generated with immunoSEQ multiplex PCR, while TCRdb's copy carries only in-frame clones and drops some. The sample consists of 200,000 to 250,000 clones, around 80% of them appearing once. This clonotype was sampled from a boy between 2 and 10 years old in good health and CMV-seronegative. This chain joins TRBV5-1 and TRBJ2-1; weak D call: TRBD2 (6 bases). Specimen: PBMCs. DNA of the CDR3: TGCGCCAGCAGCCCCCGTTGGGACTGGAACTTATACAATGAGCAGTTCTTC. Protein sequence: CASSPRWDWNLYNEQFF.